The subject of this entry is one T cell receptor (beta chain). The sample is drawn from a study of blood T cell repertoires in COVID-19. Study information: From the United States, Italy and Spain came samples of acute and convalescent COVID-19.

The CDR3 covers 15 residues. Germline assignment: CDR1 SGHNT and CDR2 YENEEA. The V gene end was trimmed by 5 bases and the J gene end by 4 bases; junction bases not matched to a gene: 7. Profiling relied on immunoSEQ multiplex PCR, and the TCRdb table lists in-frame clones only, not all of them. Among roughly 200,000 clones listed, 86% were seen once. Recruitment covered about two dozen US areas and drew participants whose ages spanned roughly 18 to 89 years. Categorization into cohorts depended on clinical history that participants reported. Material for sequencing was PBMCs or T cells enriched from blood (not recorded which). The gene calls are TRBV11-3 and TRBJ2-3; the match to TRBD1 covers 9 bases. The sequence was collected from a man aged 35 to 55 with acute COVID-19. CDR3 nucleotides: TGTGCCAGCAGCATAGGGGGACAGGGTGCAGATACGCAGTATTTT. Residues: CASSIGGQGADTQYF.